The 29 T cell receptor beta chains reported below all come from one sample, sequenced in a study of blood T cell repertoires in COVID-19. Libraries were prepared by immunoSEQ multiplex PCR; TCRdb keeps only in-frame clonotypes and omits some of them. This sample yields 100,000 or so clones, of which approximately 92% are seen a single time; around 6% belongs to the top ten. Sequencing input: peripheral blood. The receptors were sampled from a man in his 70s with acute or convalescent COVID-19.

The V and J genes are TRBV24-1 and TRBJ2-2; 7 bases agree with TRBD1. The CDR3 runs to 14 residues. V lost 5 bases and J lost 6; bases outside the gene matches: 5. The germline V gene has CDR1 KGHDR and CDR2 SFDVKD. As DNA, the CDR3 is TGTGCCACCAGTGGACGGACAGGCCCCGGGGAGCTGTTTTTT. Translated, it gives CATSGRTGPGELFF.

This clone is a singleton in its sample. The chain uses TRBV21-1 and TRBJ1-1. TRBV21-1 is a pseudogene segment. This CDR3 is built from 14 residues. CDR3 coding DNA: TGTGCCAGCAGCGGAGGAGGTAATGTTGACACAGCTTTCTTT. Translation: CASSGGGNVDTAFF.

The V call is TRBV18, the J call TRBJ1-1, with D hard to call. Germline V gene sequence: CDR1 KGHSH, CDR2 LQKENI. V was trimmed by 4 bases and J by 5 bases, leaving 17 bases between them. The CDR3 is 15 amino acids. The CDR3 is CASSLPLRVDTEAFF. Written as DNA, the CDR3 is TGTGCCAGCTCACTCCCTTTGAGGGTAGATACTGAAGCTTTCTTT.

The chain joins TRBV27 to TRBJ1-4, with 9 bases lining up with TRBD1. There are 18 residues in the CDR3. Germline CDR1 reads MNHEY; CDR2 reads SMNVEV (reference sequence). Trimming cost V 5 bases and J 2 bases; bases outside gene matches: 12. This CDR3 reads CASSHRQGGRWTNEKLFF. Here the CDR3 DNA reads TGTGCCAGCAGTCACCGACAGGGGGGGAGGTGGACTAATGAAAAACTGTTTTTT.

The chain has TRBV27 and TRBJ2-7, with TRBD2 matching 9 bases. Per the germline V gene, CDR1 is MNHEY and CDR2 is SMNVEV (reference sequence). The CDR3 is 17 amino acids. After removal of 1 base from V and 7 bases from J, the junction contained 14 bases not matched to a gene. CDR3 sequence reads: CASSLFRVAGVQVEQYF. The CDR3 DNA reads TGTGCCAGCAGTTTATTTAGGGTAGCGGGAGTTCAGGTTGAGCAGTACTTC.

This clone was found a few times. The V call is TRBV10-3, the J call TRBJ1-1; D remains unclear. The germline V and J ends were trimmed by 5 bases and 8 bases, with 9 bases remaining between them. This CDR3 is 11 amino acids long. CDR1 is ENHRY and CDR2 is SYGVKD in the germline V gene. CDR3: CAISTRQEAFF. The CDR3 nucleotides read TGTGCCATCAGTACTAGACAAGAAGCTTTCTTT.

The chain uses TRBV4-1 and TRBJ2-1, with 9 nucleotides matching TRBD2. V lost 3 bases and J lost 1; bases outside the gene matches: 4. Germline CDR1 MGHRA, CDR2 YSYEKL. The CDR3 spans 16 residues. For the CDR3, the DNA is TGCGCCAGCAGCCAGTTTCTAGCGGGGTCCTACAATGAGCAGTTCTTC. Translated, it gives CASSQFLAGSYNEQFF.

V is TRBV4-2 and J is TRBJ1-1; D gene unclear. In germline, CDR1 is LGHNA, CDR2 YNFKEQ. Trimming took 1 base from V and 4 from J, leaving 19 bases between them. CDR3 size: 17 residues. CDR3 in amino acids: CASSQGDSGRGSTEAFF. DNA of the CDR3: TGTGCCAGCAGCCAAGGGGATTCGGGGAGAGGGAGCACTGAAGCTTTCTTT.

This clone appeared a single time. CDR3: CASSLGLLWGLAGSNEQFF. The CDR3 DNA reads as TGTGCCAGCAGCTTAGGACTGCTGTGGGGACTAGCGGGGTCGAATGAGCAGTTCTTC. The rearrangement joins TRBV7-3 to TRBJ2-1, with 13 bases lining up with TRBD2. Germline CDR1 reads SGHTA; CDR2 reads FQGTGA. The CDR3 has 19 residues. Trimming at V came to 2 bases and at J to 7 bases, leaving 14 bases not matched to a gene.

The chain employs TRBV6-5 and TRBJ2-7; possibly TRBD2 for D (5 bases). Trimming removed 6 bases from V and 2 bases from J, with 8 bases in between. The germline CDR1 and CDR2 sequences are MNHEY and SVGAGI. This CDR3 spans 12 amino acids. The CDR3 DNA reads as TGTGCCAGCAGGACCGGGACCTACGAGCAGTACTTC. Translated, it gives CASRTGTYEQYF.

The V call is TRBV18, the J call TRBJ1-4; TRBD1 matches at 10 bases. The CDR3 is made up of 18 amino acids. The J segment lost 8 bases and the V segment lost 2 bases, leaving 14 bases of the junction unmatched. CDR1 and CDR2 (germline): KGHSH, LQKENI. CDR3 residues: CASSPRQGATPRHEKLFF. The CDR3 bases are TGTGCCAGCTCACCAAGACAGGGGGCGACCCCGCGCCACGAAAAACTGTTTTTT. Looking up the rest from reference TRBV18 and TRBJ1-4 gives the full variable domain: NAGVMQNPRHLVRRRGQEARLRCSPMKGHSHVYWYRQLPEEGLKFMVYLQKENIIDESGMPKERFSAEFPKEGPSILRIQQVVRGDSAAYFCASSPRQGATPRHEKLFFGSGTQLSVL.

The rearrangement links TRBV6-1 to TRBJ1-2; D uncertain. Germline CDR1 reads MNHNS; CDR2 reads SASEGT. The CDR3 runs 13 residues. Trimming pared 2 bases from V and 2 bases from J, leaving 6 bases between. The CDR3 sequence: CASSESQNYGYTF. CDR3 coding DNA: TGTGCCAGCAGTGAATCGCAGAACTATGGCTACACCTTC.

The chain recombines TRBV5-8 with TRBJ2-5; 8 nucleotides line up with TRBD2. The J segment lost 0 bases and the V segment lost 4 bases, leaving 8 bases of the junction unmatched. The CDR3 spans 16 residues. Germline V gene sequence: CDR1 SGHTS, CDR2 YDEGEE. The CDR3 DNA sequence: TGTGCCAGCAGCGCCACCGGGACTAGGAACCAAGAGACCCAGTACTTC. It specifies CASSATGTRNQETQYF.

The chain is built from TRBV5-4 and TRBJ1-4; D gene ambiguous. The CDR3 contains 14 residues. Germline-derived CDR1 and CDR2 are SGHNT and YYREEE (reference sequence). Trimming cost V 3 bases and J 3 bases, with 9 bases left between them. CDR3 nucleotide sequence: TGTGCCAGCAGCTCTTTTACATCTAATGAAAAACTGTTTTTT. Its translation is CASSSFTSNEKLFF.

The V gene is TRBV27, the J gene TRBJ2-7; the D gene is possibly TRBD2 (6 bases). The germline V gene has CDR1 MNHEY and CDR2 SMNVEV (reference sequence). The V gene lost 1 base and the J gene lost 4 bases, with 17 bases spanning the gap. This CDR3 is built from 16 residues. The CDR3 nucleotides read TGTGCCAGCAGTTTATTTGCCGGGACTGAATCGTACGAGCAGTACTTC. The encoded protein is CASSLFAGTESYEQYF.

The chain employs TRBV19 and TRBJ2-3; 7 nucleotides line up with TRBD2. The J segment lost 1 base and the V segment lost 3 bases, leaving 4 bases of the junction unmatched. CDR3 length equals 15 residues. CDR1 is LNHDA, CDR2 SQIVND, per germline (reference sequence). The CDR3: CASSMGDYRTDTQYF. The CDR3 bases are TGTGCCAGTAGTATGGGGGACTACCGCACAGATACGCAGTATTTT.

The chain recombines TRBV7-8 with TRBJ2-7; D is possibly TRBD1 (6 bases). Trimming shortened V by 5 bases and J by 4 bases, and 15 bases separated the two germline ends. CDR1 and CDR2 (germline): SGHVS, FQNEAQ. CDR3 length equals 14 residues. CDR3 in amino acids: CASSTRDRSYEQYF. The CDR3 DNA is TGTGCCAGCAGCACCAGAGACAGGTCTTACGAGCAGTACTTC.

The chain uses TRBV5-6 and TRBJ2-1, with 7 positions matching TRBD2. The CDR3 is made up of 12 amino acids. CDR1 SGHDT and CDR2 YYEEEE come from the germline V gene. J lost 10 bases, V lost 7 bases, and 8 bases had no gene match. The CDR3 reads CASGPGGGEQFF. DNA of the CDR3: TGTGCCAGCGGGCCGGGCGGGGGAGAGCAGTTCTTC. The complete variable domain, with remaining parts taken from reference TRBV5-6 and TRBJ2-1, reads DAGVTQSPTHLIKTRGQQVTLRCSPKSGHDTVSWYQQALGQGPQFIFQYYEEEERQRGNFPDRFSGHQFPNYSSELNVNALLLGDSALYLCASGPGGGEQFFGPGTRLTVL.

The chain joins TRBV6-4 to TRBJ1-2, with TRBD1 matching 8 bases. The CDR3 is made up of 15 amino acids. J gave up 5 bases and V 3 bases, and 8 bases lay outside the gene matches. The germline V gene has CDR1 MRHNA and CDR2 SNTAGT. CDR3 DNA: TGTGCCAGCAGTGATGGGCCAGGGGGCCTTTATGGCTACACCTTC. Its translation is CASSDGPGGLYGYTF.

The CDR3 loop is CASSVAGQGAEGYTF. The CDR3 coding sequence is TGTGCCAGCAGCGTAGCGGGACAGGGGGCTGAGGGCTACACCTTC. The chain combines TRBV9 with TRBJ1-2; 12 nucleotides align to TRBD1. The V and J ends lost 0 bases and 8 bases, in that order; junction bases with no gene match: 5. CDR3 length: 15 amino acids. Germline CDR1 and CDR2: SGDLS and YYNGEE.

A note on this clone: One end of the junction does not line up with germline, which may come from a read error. The CDR3 DNA follows: TGCGCTGGGGGGGCGGACCAGCCCCAGCATTTT. Amino acid sequence: CAGGADQPQHF. The genes are TRBV19 and TRBJ1-5; D is perhaps TRBD1 (6 bases). Germline CDR1 and CDR2: LNHDA and SQIVND (reference sequence). The CDR3 extends over 11 amino acids.

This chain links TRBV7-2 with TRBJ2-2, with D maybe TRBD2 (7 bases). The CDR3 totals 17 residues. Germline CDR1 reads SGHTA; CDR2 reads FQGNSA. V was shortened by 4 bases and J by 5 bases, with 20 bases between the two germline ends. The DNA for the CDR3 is TGTGCCAGCAGCTCCCAGCGGGCGGGGGCTAGGACCGGGGAGCTGTTTTTT. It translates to CASSSQRAGARTGELFF. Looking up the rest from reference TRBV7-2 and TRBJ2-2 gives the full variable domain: GAGVSQSPSNKVTEKGKDVELRCDPISGHTALYWYRQSLGQGLEFLIYFQGNSAPDKSGLPSDRFSAERTGGSVSTLTIQRTQQEDSAVYLCASSSQRAGARTGELFFGEGSRLTVL.

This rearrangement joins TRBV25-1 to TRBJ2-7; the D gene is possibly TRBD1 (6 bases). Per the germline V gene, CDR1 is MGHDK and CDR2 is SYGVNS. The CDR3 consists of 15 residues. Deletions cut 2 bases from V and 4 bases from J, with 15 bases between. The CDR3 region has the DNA TGTGCCAGCAGTGAAGTAGGGGGTGTTTTATACGAGCAGTACTTC. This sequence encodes CASSEVGGVLYEQYF.

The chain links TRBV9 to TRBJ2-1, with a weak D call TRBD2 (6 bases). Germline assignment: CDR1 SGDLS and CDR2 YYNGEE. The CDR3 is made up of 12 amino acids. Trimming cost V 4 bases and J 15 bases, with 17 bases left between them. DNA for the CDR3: TGTGCCAGCAGCCTCAGTGGGGGGAGCCGGTTCTTC. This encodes CASSLSGGSRFF.

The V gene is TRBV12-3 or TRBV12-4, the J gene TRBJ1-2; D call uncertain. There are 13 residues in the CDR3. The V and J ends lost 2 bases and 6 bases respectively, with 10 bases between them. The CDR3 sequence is CASSLFSGDGYTF. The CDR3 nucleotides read TGTGCCAGCAGTTTATTTTCCGGAGATGGCTACACCTTC.

The CDR3 region is CASSLDESEQYF. Written as DNA, the CDR3 is TGTGCCAGCAGCTTAGATGAGTCCGAGCAGTACTTC. V usage is TRBV7-8 and J usage is TRBJ2-7; D remains unclear. Looked up from germline, CDR1 is SGHVS and CDR2 is FQNEAQ. CDR3 length equals 12 residues. V was cut by 1 base and J by 6 bases, with 7 bases left in between.

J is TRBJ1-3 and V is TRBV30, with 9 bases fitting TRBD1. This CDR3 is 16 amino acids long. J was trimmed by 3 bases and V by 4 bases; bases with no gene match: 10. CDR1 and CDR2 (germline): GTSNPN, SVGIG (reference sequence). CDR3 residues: CAWTLRDRVRGNTIYF. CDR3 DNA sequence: TGTGCCTGGACCCTAAGGGACAGGGTTCGTGGAAACACCATATATTTT. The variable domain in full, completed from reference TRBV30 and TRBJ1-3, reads SQTIHQWPATLVQPVGSPLSLECTVEGTSNPNLYWYRQAAGRGLQLLFYSVGIGQISSEVPQNLSASRPQDRQFILSSKKLLLSDSGFYLCAWTLRDRVRGNTIYFGEGSWLTVV.

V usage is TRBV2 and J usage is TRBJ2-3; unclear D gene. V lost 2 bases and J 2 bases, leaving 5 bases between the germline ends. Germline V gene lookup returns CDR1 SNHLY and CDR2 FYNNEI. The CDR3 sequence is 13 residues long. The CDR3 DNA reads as TGTGCCAGCAGTGAACAAGCCACAGATACGCAGTATTTT. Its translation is CASSEQATDTQYF. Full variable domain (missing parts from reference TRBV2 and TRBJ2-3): EPEVTQTPSHQVTQMGQEVILRCVPISNHLYFYWYRQILGQKVEFLVSFYNNEISEKSEIFDDQFSVERPDGSNFTLKIRSTKLEDSAMYFCASSEQATDTQYFGPGTRLTVL.

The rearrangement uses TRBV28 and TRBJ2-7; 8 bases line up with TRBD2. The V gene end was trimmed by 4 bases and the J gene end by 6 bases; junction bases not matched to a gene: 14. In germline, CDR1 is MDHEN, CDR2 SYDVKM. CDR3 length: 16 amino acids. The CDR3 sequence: CASSSHLSGSRGEQYF. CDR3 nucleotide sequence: TGTGCCAGCAGTTCCCACCTCAGCGGGAGTAGGGGCGAGCAGTACTTC.